Here is one T cell receptor (beta chain) with its context. Its cognate antigen has yet to be identified. The input lacks base qualities; no much larger clone sits a single base away. This entry is derived from a study of cytomegalovirus exposure and HLA in healthy donors (dated by TCRdb to about 2017). For the study in its entirety: A later analysis indicated that the roughly 120 validation repertoires were generated on the platform also employed for the 720 or so repertoires of the first cohort. The study aimed to test whether cataloging public T cell receptors could reveal signatures of past pathogen exposure. To predict cytomegalovirus infection status, the study combined high-throughput TCR immunosequencing, statistical association of individual TCRs with disease status, and machine learning. A separate validation cohort of 100 to 150 different subjects was used in addition to the approximately 670-subject first cohort.

General findings and caveats noted by the study authors: According to the authors, the approach could potentially be generalized to other disease states and immunological phenotypes. All 120 or so repertoires were used to score co-occurrence in the validation cohort in a later analysis, because that analysis had no HLA typing for the cohort. Subsequent analysis determined that TCRs grouped into clusters in the first cohort also showed a tendency toward co-occurrence across the 120 or so validation repertoires, and 90% to 95% of cluster scores exceeded 0. While some public TCRs were present in many individuals, most TCR sequences turned up only very rarely across donors. In both the original and validation cohorts, the classifier was reported to diagnose cytomegalovirus status with high specificity and sensitivity. A total of 164 TCR beta chains were listed by the study as associated with cytomegalovirus. In vitro tests confirmed that a few of the cytomegalovirus-associated TCR beta chains recognize cytomegalovirus antigens.

Libraries were built with the immunoSEQ multiplex PCR assay. Per the original workflow: A statistical classification framework was built for diagnosing cytomegalovirus status from the catalog of TCR beta chain sequences. TCRdb limited this immuneACCESS table to in-frame rearrangements with V and J called. A share of clones is missing; checked studies link under half to unresolved V genes, and the rest is unexplained. V and J calls and clone size are given by that table; D and trimming were obtained from the DNA. A total of 110,000 or so clones appear in this sample, about 85% of them only once. The ten largest clonotypes hold 4.4% of the sample. The donors belonged to the validation cohort of roughly 120 subjects, which was separate from the roughly 670-subject first cohort. Sequenced sample: PBMCs. The receptor was isolated from a young man in good health and CMV-seropositive.

The nucleotides are TGTGCCAGTAGTATCAGTGACTCTGGGGCCAACGTCCTGACTTTC. It codes for CASSISDSGANVLTF. The sequence joins TRBV19 to TRBJ2-6; no D gene call is confident. The V and J ends are trimmed by 3 bases and 0 bases, leaving 6 bases between them. The CDR3, cysteine through phenylalanine, is 15 amino acids long. The read is trimmed to its CDR3 DNA, 45 bases read in frame from base 1. CDR1 and CDR2, per the germline V gene (reference sequence), are LNHDA and SQIVND.